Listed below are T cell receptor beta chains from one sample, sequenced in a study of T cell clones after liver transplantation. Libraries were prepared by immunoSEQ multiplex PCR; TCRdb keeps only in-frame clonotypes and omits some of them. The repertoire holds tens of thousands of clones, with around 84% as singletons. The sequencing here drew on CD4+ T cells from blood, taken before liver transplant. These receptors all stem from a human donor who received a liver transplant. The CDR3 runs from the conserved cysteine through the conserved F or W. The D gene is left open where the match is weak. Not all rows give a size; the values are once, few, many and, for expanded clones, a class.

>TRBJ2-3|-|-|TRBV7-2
TGTGCCAGCAGCTTAACTAATAGTGCTACTACAGATACGCAGTATTTT
CASSLTNSATTDTQYF
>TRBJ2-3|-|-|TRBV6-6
TGTGCCAGCAGTTCCGGGACCGGGGGCCCAGATACGCAGTATTTT
CASSSGTGGPDTQYF
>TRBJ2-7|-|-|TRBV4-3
TGCGCCAGCAGCCTCGAGGCTTGGGGGCCGGGGAGCTCCTACGAGCAGTACTTC
CASSLEAWGPGSSYEQYF
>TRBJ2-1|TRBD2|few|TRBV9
TGTGCCAGCAGCGTAGCTAGCGGGGGGGATCTTGAGCAGTTCTTC
CASSVASGGDLEQFF
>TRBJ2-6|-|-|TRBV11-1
TGTGCCAGCAGCTTAAAAGGGGCCAACGTCCTGACTTTC
CASSLKGANVLTF
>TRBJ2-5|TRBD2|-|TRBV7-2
TGTGCCAGCAGAACGACTAGCGGACAAGAGACCCAGTACTTC
CASRTTSGQETQYF
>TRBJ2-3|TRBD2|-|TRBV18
TGTGCCAGCTCAGCACCGGACGGGAGGCCGTCAACTAGCACAGATACGCAGTATTTT
CASSAPDGRPSTSTDTQYF
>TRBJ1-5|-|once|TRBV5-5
TGTGCCAGCAGCCCCGGGACGGACAATCAGCCCCAGCATTTT
CASSPGTDNQPQHF
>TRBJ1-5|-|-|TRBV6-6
TGTGCCAGCAGCAACTTATATAGCAATCAGCCCCAGCATTTT
CASSNLYSNQPQHF
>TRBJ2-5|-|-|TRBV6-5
TGTGCCAGCAGTTCGGAGACCCAGTACTTC
CASSSETQYF
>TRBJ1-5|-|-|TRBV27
TGTGCCAGCAGTTTAGCAGGGAGGGTTGATCAGCCCCAGCATTTT
CASSLAGRVDQPQHF
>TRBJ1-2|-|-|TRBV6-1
TGTGCCAGCAGTGAAATGGGGAACTATGGCTACACCTTC
CASSEMGNYGYTF
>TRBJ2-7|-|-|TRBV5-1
TGCGCCAGCAGCCTACTCCCCGGGGACCGCTACGAGCAGTACTTC
CASSLLPGDRYEQYF
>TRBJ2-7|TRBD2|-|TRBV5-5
TGTGCCAGCAGCGTATCTAGCGGGAGCTGGTACGAGCAGTACTTC
CASSVSSGSWYEQYF
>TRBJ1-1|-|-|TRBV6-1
TGTGCCAGCAGGCTTCTGAGTGCTTTCTTT
CASRLLSAFF
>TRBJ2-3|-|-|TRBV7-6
TGTGCCAGCAGCTTGCAGGGGAGAGGCACAGATACGCAGTATTTT
CASSLQGRGTDTQYF
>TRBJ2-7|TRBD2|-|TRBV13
TGTGCCAGCAGCTTAGTAGCGGGGGATCTATACGAGCAGTACTTC
CASSLVAGDLYEQYF
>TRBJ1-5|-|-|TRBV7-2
TGTGCCAGCAGCTTAGACCAGGCAGGACAGCCCCAGCATTTT
CASSLDQAGQPQHF
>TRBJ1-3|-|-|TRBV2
TGTGCCAGCAGTCGACGGACCTCTGGAAACACCATATATTTT
CASSRRTSGNTIYF
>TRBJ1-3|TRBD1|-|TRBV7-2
TGTGCCAGCAGCTCCGGACAGGGAGGAAACACCATATATTTT
CASSSGQGGNTIYF